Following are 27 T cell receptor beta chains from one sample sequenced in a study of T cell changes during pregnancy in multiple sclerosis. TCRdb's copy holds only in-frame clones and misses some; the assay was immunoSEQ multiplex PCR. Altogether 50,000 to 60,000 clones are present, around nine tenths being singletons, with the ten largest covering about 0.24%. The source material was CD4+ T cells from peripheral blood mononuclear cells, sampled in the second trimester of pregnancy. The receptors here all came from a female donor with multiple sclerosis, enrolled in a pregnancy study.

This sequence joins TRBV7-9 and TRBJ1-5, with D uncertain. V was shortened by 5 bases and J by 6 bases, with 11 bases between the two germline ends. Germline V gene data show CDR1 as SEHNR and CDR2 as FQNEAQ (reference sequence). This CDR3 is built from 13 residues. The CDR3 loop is CASSPPTGQPQHF. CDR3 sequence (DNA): TGTGCCAGCAGCCCCCCTACCGGTCAGCCCCAGCATTTT.

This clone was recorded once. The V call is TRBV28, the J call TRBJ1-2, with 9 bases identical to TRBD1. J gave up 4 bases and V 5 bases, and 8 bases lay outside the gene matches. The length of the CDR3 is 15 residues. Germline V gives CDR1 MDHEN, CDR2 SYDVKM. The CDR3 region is CASSLRDRAAYGYTF. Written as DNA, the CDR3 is TGTGCCAGCAGTCTCCGGGACAGGGCGGCCTATGGCTACACCTTC.

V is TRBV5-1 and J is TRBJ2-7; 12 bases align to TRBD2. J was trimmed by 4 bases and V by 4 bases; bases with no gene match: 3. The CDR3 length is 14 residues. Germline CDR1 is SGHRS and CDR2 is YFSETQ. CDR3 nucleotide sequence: TGCGCCAGCAGCCCGACTAGCGGGGGTTACGAGCAGTACTTC. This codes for CASSPTSGGYEQYF.

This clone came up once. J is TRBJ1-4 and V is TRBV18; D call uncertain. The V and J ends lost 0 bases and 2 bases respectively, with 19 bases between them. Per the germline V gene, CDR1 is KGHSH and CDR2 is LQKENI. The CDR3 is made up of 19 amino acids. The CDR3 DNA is TGTGCCAGCTCACCACCGCAAGGCAGAGCGGTGGGTACTAATGAAAAACTGTTTTTT. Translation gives CASSPPQGRAVGTNEKLFF.

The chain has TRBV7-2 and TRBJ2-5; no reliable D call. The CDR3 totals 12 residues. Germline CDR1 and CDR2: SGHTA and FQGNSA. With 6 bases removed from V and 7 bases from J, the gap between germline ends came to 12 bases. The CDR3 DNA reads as TGTGCCAGCAGTTTCTCAGTCGTGACCCAGTACTTC. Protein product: CASSFSVVTQYF.

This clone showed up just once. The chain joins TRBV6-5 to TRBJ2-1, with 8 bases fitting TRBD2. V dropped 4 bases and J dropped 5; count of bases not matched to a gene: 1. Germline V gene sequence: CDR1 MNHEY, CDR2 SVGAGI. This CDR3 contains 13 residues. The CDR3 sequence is CASSFSGNNEQFF. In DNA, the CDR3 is TGTGCCAGCAGTTTTAGCGGGAACAATGAGCAGTTCTTC.

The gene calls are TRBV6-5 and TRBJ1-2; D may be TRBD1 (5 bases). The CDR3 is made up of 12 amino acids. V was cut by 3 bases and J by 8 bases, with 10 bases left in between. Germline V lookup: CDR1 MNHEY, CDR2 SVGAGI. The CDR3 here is CASSYWGVGYTF. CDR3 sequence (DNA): TGTGCCAGCAGTTATTGGGGGGTAGGCTACACCTTC.

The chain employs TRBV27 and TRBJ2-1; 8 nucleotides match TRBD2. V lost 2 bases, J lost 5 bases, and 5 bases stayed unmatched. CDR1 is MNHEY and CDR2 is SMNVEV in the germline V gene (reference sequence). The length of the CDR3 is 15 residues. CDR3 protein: CASSLRGGLNNEQFF. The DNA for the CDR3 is TGTGCCAGCAGTTTACGGGGGGGACTGAACAATGAGCAGTTCTTC.

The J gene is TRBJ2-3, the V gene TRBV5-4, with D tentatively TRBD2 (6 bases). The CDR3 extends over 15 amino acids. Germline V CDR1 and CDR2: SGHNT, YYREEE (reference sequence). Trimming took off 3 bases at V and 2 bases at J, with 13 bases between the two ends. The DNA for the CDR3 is TGTGCCAGCAGCTCCTGGGACTCCCCCACAGATACGCAGTATTTT. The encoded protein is CASSSWDSPTDTQYF.

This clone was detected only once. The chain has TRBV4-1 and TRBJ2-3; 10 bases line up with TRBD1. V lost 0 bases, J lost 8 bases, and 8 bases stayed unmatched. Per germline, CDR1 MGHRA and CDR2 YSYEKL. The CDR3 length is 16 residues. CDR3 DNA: TGCGCCAGCAGCCAAGATCTAGACAGGGGGCAAGCTACGCAGTATTTT. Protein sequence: CASSQDLDRGQATQYF.

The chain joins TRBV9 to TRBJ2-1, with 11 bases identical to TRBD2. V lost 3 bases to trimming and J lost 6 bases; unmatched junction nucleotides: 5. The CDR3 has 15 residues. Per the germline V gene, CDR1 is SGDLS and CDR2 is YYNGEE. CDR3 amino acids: CASSDRLAGSNEQFF. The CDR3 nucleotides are TGTGCCAGCAGCGACCGACTAGCGGGGTCCAATGAGCAGTTCTTC.

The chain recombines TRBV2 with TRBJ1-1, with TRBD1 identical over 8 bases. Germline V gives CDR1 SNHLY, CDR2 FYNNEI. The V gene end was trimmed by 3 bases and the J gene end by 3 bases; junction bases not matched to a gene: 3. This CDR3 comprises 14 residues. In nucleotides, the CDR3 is TGTGCCAGCAGTGAGGACAGGGAGGACACTGAAGCTTTCTTT. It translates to CASSEDREDTEAFF. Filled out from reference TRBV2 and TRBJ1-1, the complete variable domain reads EPEVTQTPSHQVTQMGQEVILRCVPISNHLYFYWYRQILGQKVEFLVSFYNNEISEKSEIFDDQFSVERPDGSNFTLKIRSTKLEDSAMYFCASSEDREDTEAFFGQGTRLTVV.

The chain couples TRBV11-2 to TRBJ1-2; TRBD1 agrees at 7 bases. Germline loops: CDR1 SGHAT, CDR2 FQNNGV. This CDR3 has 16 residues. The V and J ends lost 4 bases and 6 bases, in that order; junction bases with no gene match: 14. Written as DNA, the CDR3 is TGTGCCAGCAGCTCGAATTGGGACAGCGCCAGGGATGGCTACACCTTC. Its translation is CASSSNWDSARDGYTF.

CDR3 region: CASGPPIAGGSYEQYF. For the CDR3, the DNA is TGTGCTAGTGGTCCACCCATAGCGGGAGGTTCGTACGAGCAGTACTTC. The chain has TRBV12-5 and TRBJ2-7; 10 bases are a match to TRBD2. V lost 5 bases, J lost 4 bases, and 11 bases stayed unmatched. CDR3 length: 16 amino acids. Germline V gene sequence: CDR1 LGHNT, CDR2 FRNRAP.

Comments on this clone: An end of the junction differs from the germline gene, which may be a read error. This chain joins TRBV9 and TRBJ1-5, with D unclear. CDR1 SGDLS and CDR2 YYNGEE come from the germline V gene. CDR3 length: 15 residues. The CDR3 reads CASNVGGESNQPQHF. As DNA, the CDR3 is TGTGCCAGCAACGTAGGTGGGGAGAGCAATCAGCCCCAGCATTTT.

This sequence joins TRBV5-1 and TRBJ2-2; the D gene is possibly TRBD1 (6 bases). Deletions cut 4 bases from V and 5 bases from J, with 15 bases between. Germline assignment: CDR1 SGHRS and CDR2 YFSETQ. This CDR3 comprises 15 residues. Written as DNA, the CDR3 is TGCGCCAGCAGCCCTCAGGGGTCGTGGACCGGGGAGCTGTTTTTT. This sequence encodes CASSPQGSWTGELFF.

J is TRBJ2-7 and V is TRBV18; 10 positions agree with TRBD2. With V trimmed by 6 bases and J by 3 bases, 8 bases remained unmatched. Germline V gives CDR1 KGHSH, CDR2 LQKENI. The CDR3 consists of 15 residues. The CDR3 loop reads CASSPVAGGNYEQYF. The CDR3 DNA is TGTGCCAGCTCCCCCGTAGCGGGGGGTAACTACGAGCAGTACTTC. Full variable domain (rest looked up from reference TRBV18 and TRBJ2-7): NAGVMQNPRHLVRRRGQEARLRCSPMKGHSHVYWYRQLPEEGLKFMVYLQKENIIDESGMPKERFSAEFPKEGPSILRIQQVVRGDSAAYFCASSPVAGGNYEQYFGPGTRLTVT.

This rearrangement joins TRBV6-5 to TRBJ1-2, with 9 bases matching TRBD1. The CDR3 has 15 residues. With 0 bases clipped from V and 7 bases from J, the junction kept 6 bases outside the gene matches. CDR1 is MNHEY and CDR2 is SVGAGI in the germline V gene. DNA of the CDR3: TGTGCCAGCAGTTACTCGATACAGGGGGCGAGTGGCTACACCTTC. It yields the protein CASSYSIQGASGYTF.

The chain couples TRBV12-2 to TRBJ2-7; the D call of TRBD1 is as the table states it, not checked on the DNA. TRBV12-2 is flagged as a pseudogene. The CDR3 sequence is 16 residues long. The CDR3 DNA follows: TGTGCAAGTCGCGCCCACCGACAGGGGTCGTTGAACGAGCAGTACTTC. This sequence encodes CASRAHRQGSLNEQYF.

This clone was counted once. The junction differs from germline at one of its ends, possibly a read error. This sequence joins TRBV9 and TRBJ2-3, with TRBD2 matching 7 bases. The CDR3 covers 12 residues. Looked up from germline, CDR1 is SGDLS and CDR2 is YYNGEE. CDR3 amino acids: CASSVGAGEWHF. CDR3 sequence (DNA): TGTGCCAGCAGCGTAGGCGCGGGAGAGTGGCATTTT.

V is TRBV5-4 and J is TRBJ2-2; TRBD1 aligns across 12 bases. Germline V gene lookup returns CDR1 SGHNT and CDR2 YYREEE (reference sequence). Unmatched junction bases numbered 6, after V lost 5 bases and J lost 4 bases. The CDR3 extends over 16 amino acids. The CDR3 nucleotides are TGTGCCAGCAGTCGGGACAGGGGGCTAGGCACCGGGGAGCTGTTTTTT. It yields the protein CASSRDRGLGTGELFF.

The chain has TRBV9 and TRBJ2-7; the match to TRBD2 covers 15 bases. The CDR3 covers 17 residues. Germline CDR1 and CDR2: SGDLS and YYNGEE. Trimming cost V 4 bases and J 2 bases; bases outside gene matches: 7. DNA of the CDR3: TGTGCCAGCAGCCCCGGGACTAGCGGGGGGCCACCCTACGAGCAGTACTTC. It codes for CASSPGTSGGPPYEQYF.

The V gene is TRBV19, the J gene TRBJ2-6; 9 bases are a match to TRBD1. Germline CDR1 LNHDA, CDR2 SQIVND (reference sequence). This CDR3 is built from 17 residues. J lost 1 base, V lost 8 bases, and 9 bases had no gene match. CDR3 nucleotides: TGTGCCAGTGGGGTGGGGACAGGGCTTTCTGGGGCCAACGTCCTGACTTTC. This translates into CASGVGTGLSGANVLTF.

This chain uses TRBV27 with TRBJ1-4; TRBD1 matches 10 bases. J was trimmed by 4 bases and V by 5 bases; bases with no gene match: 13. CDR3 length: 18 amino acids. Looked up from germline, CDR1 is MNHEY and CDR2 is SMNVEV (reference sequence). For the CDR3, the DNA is TGTGCCAGCAGTATTATCCCGAGGCGGGACAGGGGTAATGAAAAACTGTTTTTT. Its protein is CASSIIPRRDRGNEKLFF.

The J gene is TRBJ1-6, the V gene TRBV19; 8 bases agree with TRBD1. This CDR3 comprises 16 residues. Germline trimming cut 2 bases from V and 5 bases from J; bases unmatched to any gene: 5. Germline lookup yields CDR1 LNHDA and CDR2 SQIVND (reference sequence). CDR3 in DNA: TGTGCCAGTAGTATATATTGGGGACAGGATAATTCACCCCTCCACTTT. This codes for CASSIYWGQDNSPLHF.

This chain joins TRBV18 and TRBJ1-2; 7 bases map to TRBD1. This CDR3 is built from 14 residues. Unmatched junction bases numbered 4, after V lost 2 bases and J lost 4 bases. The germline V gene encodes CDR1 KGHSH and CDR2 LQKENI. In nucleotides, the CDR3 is TGTGCCAGCTCACCAAGGGGACAGATCTATGGCTACACCTTC. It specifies CASSPRGQIYGYTF.

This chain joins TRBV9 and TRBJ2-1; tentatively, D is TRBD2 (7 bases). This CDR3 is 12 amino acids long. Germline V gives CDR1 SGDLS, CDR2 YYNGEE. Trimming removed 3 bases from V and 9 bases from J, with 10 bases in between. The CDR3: CASSGGGAEQFF. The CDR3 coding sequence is TGTGCCAGCAGCGGTGGGGGGGCTGAGCAGTTCTTC.